The present entry profiles one T cell receptor (beta chain) with its context. Antigen unknown. The sample originates from a study of Tregs in tolerant kidney transplant recipients. CD4+CD25+CD127- Tregs, CD4+CD25- non-Tregs, CD4 and CD8 cells were sorted. Study-wide results and limits: Changing PCR primers prevented nucleotide comparison between some patients' samples.

The V gene lost 6 bases and the J gene lost 0 bases, with 11 bases spanning the gap. This CDR3 comprises 14 residues. Germline CDR1 and CDR2: MNHNY and SVGAGI (reference sequence). Libraries were prepared by immunoSEQ multiplex PCR; TCRdb keeps only in-frame clonotypes and omits some of them. The sample includes about 87,000 clones, under 95% of them seen just once. The sample consisted of CD4+ T cells from blood, taken before the transplant. The TCR originated in a human donor who received a combined kidney and bone marrow transplant. The chain links TRBV6-6 to TRBJ1-1; D is undetermined. The CDR3 region is CASRASQMNTEAFF. The CDR3 DNA is TGTGCCAGCAGGGCCAGTCAAATGAACACTGAAGCTTTCTTT.